Listed here are 28 T cell receptor beta chains from one sample, sequenced in a study of cytomegalovirus exposure and HLA in healthy donors. PCR amplification relied on 60 Vbeta primers (plus 13 Jbeta primers). Repertoires were generated with immunoSEQ multiplex PCR, while TCRdb's copy carries only in-frame clones and drops some. The sample has tens of thousands of clones, 65% to 80% seen once. Sequencing input: PBMCs. The origin of the receptors is a woman between 45 and 65 years old in good health and CMV-seronegative.

This clone was seen just once. This chain links TRBV5-1 with TRBJ2-5; D call uncertain. V dropped 0 bases and J dropped 0 bases, with 6 bases sitting between them. CDR3 length equals 14 residues. The germline V gene has CDR1 SGHRS and CDR2 YFSETQ. CDR3 nucleotide sequence: TGCGCCAGCAGCTTGGGTCAGGACCAAGAGACCCAGTACTTC. Protein sequence: CASSLGQDQETQYF.

The chain combines TRBV4-2 with TRBJ2-5; 9 bases map to TRBD1. With 3 bases clipped from V and 3 bases from J, the junction kept 5 bases outside the gene matches. Germline-derived CDR1 and CDR2 are LGHNA and YNFKEQ. This CDR3 region has 15 residues. The CDR3 region has the DNA TGTGCCAGCAGCCACGGGGACAGGGATGAAGAGACCCAGTACTTC. Amino acid sequence: CASSHGDRDEETQYF.

This chain joins TRBV7-9 and TRBJ2-3, with 11 positions matching TRBD2. In germline, CDR1 is SEHNR, CDR2 FQNEAQ (reference sequence). Trimming removed 6 bases from V and 4 bases from J; junction bases left unmatched: 15. The CDR3 contains 18 residues. In DNA form, the CDR3 reads TGTGCCAGCAGTTCTCCCGGGACTAGCGGCCTGAAGGCAGATACGCAGTATTTT. It is translated as CASSSPGTSGLKADTQYF.

The J gene is TRBJ2-1, the V gene TRBV7-2; 8 bases line up with TRBD1. J was trimmed by 10 bases and V by 5 bases; bases with no gene match: 4. Germline CDR1 is SGHTA and CDR2 is FQGNSA. The CDR3 loop spans 12 amino acids. The CDR3 coding sequence is TGTGCCAGCAGCCGGGACAGGATGGAGCAGTTCTTC. It codes for CASSRDRMEQFF.

The chain is built from TRBV6-5 and TRBJ1-2, with TRBD1 matching over 7 bases. The CDR3 is 13 residues long. V lost 4 bases to trimming and J lost 6 bases; unmatched junction nucleotides: 5. Germline loops: CDR1 MNHEY, CDR2 SVGAGI. DNA for the CDR3: TGTGCCAGCAGTTTCGACAGGGTGGATGGCTACACCTTC. It yields the protein CASSFDRVDGYTF.

Here the CDR3 DNA reads TGTGCCAGCAGGGTTCAACAGGGCTCGCCTAATTCACCCCTCCACTTT. As protein: CASRVQQGSPNSPLHF. The chain is built from TRBV28 and TRBJ1-6; tentative D call: TRBD1 (6 bases). Trimming removed 6 bases at V and 6 bases at J, with 18 bases between. The length of the CDR3 is 16 residues. Germline V gene sequence: CDR1 MDHEN, CDR2 SYDVKM.

The rearrangement uses TRBV27 and TRBJ1-2; D is perhaps TRBD1 (6 bases). This CDR3 has 13 residues. The ends were cut back, 5 bases at V and 7 bases at J, with 14 bases in the middle. The germline CDR1 and CDR2 sequences are MNHEY and SMNVEV (reference sequence). CDR3 bases: TGTGCCAGCAGTCTTACAGGGTTCGCTGGCTACACCTTC. This translates into CASSLTGFAGYTF.

The chain combines TRBV21-1 with TRBJ1-1; the table's TRBD1 call for D was not verified on the DNA. TRBV21-1 is described as a pseudogene. The CDR3 contains 13 residues. The DNA for the CDR3 is TGTGCCAGCCGACAGGGAATGAACACTGAAGCTTTCTTT. Encoded protein: CASRQGMNTEAFF.

The V gene is TRBV7-4, the J gene TRBJ2-3, with TRBD1 identical over 8 bases. V was pared by 5 bases and J by 4 bases, with 11 bases of the junction left unmatched. The CDR3 has 16 amino acids. The germline gives CDR1 SGHVT, CDR2 SQSDAQ. The CDR3 DNA follows: TGTGCCAGCAGCATACCGGGACAGGAAATAGCAGATACGCAGTATTTT. This sequence encodes CASSIPGQEIADTQYF.

This clone was seen a few times. The chain recombines TRBV7-3 with TRBJ2-1, with 12 bases identical to TRBD2. Germline V gene lookup returns CDR1 SGHTA and CDR2 FQGTGA. CDR3 length: 15 residues. The V segment lost 5 bases and the J segment 3 bases; nucleotides outside the gene matches: 2. CDR3 amino acids: CASSPSGGVYNEQFF. The CDR3 coding sequence is TGTGCCAGCAGCCCTAGCGGGGGGGTCTACAATGAGCAGTTCTTC.

This clone was counted a single time. V usage is TRBV30 and J usage is TRBJ2-2; 9 bases are shared with TRBD2. The CDR3 runs to 15 residues. Germline lookup yields CDR1 GTSNPN and CDR2 SVGIG (reference sequence). The junction had 5 bases not matched to a gene; V was cut back by 6 bases and J by 0 bases. The CDR3 reads CACTAGGTNTGELFF. The CDR3 DNA sequence: TGTGCCTGCACTGCGGGGGGGACGAACACCGGGGAGCTGTTTTTT.

The chain couples TRBV11-2 to TRBJ1-2, with TRBD1 matching over 8 bases. The CDR3 has 13 amino acids. CDR1 SGHAT and CDR2 FQNNGV come from the germline V gene. J gave up 8 bases and V 5 bases, and 7 bases lay outside the gene matches. CDR3 sequence (DNA): TGTGCCAGCAGCCCGGACAGGGTTGGCGGCTACACCTTC. It translates to CASSPDRVGGYTF.

V is TRBV19 and J is TRBJ2-3, with 11 positions matching TRBD1. With V trimmed by 5 bases and J by 2 bases, 12 bases remained unmatched. The CDR3 is made up of 18 amino acids. Germline V CDR1 and CDR2: LNHDA, SQIVND (reference sequence). Written as DNA, the CDR3 is TGTGCCAGTAGTCAACGTCGAAGGGACAGGGGGGACACAGATACGCAGTATTTT. Its translation: CASSQRRRDRGDTDTQYF.

This chain connects TRBV30 to TRBJ2-5; 12 bases match TRBD1. CDR3 length: 15 amino acids. CDR1 is GTSNPN, CDR2 SVGIG, per germline (reference sequence). V lost 0 bases and J lost 2; bases outside the gene matches: 1. The CDR3 region is CAWSVGQGAQETQYF. The DNA of the CDR3 is TGTGCCTGGAGTGTGGGACAGGGGGCTCAAGAGACCCAGTACTTC.

The rearrangement joins TRBV9 to TRBJ1-3; TRBD1 aligns across 9 bases. CDR3 length: 15 residues. V shed 4 bases and J 7 bases; nucleotides not matched to a gene: 9. Per the germline V gene, CDR1 is SGDLS and CDR2 is YYNGEE. The CDR3 spells CASSLPGQGMNTIYF. The CDR3 DNA is TGTGCCAGCAGCCTACCGGGACAGGGAATGAACACCATATATTTT. Together with reference TRBV9 and TRBJ1-3, the CDR3 gives the full variable domain: DSGVTQTPKHLITATGQRVTLRCSPRSGDLSVYWYQQSLDQGLQFLIQYYNGEERAKGNILERFSAQQFPDLHSELNLSSLELGDSALYFCASSLPGQGMNTIYFGEGSWLTVV.

This CDR3 reads CASSLAYMSNTGELFF. The CDR3 DNA is TGTGCCAGCAGCTTAGCGTACATGTCGAACACCGGGGAGCTGTTTTTT. The chain links TRBV7-9 to TRBJ2-2, with D unclear. The V end lost 0 bases, the J end lost 0 bases, and 8 bases lay between the germline ends. In germline, CDR1 is SEHNR, CDR2 FQNEAQ (reference sequence). This CDR3 spans 16 amino acids.

The chain is built from TRBV18 and TRBJ2-5; TRBD2 aligns across 9 bases. Trimming took 3 bases from V and 5 from J; bases not matched to a gene: 4. The length of the CDR3 is 14 residues. The germline gives CDR1 KGHSH, CDR2 LQKENI. In nucleotides, the CDR3 is TGTGCCAGCTCACCCGGGACTAGCAGGGAGACCCAGTACTTC. Translated, it gives CASSPGTSRETQYF.

Only a few counts were recorded for this clone. The CDR3 DNA sequence: TGCGCCAGCAGCTTGGATGGGCTCAGTAATGAAAAACTGTTTTTT. Its protein is CASSLDGLSNEKLFF. The chain has TRBV5-1 and TRBJ1-4; D remains ambiguous. Deletions cut 0 bases from V and 4 bases from J, with 10 bases between. Germline V lookup: CDR1 SGHRS, CDR2 YFSETQ. The CDR3 totals 15 residues.

This chain connects TRBV9 to TRBJ1-2; D remains ambiguous. The CDR3 is 12 amino acids. V lost 4 bases to trimming and J lost 8 bases, with 12 bases between them. Germline CDR1 is SGDLS and CDR2 is YYNGEE. The CDR3 nucleotides read TGTGCCAGCAGCCCGAGCGAGGGAGGCTACACCTTC. It yields the protein CASSPSEGGYTF.

This chain joins TRBV5-4 and TRBJ2-5; a weak D match, TRBD2 (7 bases). The V and J ends lost 4 bases and 4 bases respectively, with 17 bases between them. The CDR3 sequence is 15 residues long. In germline, CDR1 is SGHNT, CDR2 YYREEE (reference sequence). In DNA, the CDR3 is TGTGCCAGCAGCCTCCCCCAGGGAGGGGGAGAGACCCAGTACTTC. This translates into CASSLPQGGGETQYF.

Details on this clone: One junction end does not reproduce the germline sequence, and a read error may be involved. The gene calls are TRBV7-7 and TRBJ1-3; TRBD1 is a possible D gene (5 bases). Germline CDR1 and CDR2: SSHAT and FNYEAQ (reference sequence). The CDR3 consists of 13 residues. This CDR3 is CASSLDSGNTIYF. As DNA, the CDR3 is TGTGCTAGCAGCCTCGACAGCGGAAACACCATATATTTT.

The rearrangement uses TRBV7-9 and TRBJ1-4; unclear D gene. This CDR3 is 14 amino acids long. Germline CDR1 is SEHNR and CDR2 is FQNEAQ (reference sequence). V was shortened by 2 bases and J by 4 bases, with 8 bases between the two germline ends. The CDR3 coding sequence is TGTGCCAGCAGCTTACGACAACATAATGAAAAACTGTTTTTT. Translation: CASSLRQHNEKLFF.

The chain is built from TRBV2 and TRBJ1-5, with 8 bases identical to TRBD1. Germline V gene data show CDR1 as SNHLY and CDR2 as FYNNEI. The CDR3 extends over 13 amino acids. V trimming: 7 bases; J trimming: 9 bases; junction bases outside the gene matches: 8. The CDR3 region has the DNA TGTGCCAGCAACGGACAGGGTTTTTCGCCCCAGCATTTT. Translation gives CASNGQGFSPQHF.

This chain connects TRBV5-1 to TRBJ1-1; D unresolved. Germline CDR1 SGHRS, CDR2 YFSETQ. The CDR3 contains 13 residues. The V end lost 3 bases, the J end lost 4 bases, and 10 bases lay between the germline ends. CDR3 in amino acids: CASSSRDSTEAFF. The DNA for the CDR3 is TGCGCCAGCAGCTCGAGGGATAGCACTGAAGCTTTCTTT. Based on the CDR3 plus reference TRBV5-1 and TRBJ1-1, the full variable domain is KAGVTQTPRYLIKTRGQQVTLSCSPISGHRSVSWYQQTPGQGLQFLFEYFSETQRNKGNFPGRFSGRQFSNSRSEMNVSTLELGDSALYLCASSSRDSTEAFFGQGTRLTVV.

The J gene is TRBJ1-1, the V gene TRBV28; TRBD1 might be the D (5 bases). The V end was cut by 5 bases, the J end by 7 bases, with 17 bases between. The length of the CDR3 is 14 residues. Germline V gene sequence: CDR1 MDHEN, CDR2 SYDVKM. The CDR3 region is CASSQLTVLLEAFF. The DNA for the CDR3 is TGTGCCAGCAGTCAGCTGACAGTCCTTCTTGAAGCTTTCTTT.

The genes are TRBV29-1 and TRBJ2-3, with D maybe TRBD2 (6 bases). Germline values: CDR1 SQVTM, CDR2 ANQGSEA. V gave up 3 bases and J gave up 2 bases, with 12 bases separating them. CDR3 length: 14 residues. The CDR3 DNA is TGCAGCGTTGACGCGGGGCCCAACACAGATACGCAGTATTTT. Residues: CSVDAGPNTDTQYF.

This clone has a handful of counts. The chain combines TRBV6-6 with TRBJ2-7; TRBD2 matches 7 bases. This CDR3 contains 14 residues. Germline V CDR1 and CDR2: MNHNY, SVGAGI (reference sequence). The junction had 8 bases not matched to a gene; V was cut back by 4 bases and J by 5 bases. CDR3 nucleotide sequence: TGTGCCAGCAGTTCCATGACTAGCTACGACGAGCAGTACTTC. It is translated as CASSSMTSYDEQYF.

In this sample, this clone turned up a few times. The rearrangement links TRBV6-1 to TRBJ1-5; D call uncertain. Germline CDR1 MNHNS, CDR2 SASEGT. The CDR3 is 14 residues long. V lost 6 bases to trimming and J lost 2 bases, with 11 bases between them. The CDR3 DNA reads TGTGCCAGCAGGAAGGAGGCGGGCAATCAGCCCCAGCATTTT. Protein sequence: CASRKEAGNQPQHF.